This TCR beta chain emerged from a study of blood T cells in healthy people across ages. Overall study: Roughly one uniquely barcoded beta molecule per two T cells was captured.

The CDR3 has 14 amino acids. V lost 5 bases and J 6 bases, leaving 14 bases between the germline ends. Germline V CDR1 and CDR2: SGHAT, FQNNGV. About 10 milliliters of peripheral blood were drawn from each donor. Together with a sample-barcoded 5' primer, a J-beta primer mix was included in a second PCR lasting about 7 to 11 cycles. TCRdb fed the 5' RACE reads into MiXCR, producing one record per CDR3 protein. Of roughly 1,800,000 distinct CDR3 sequences in the sample, just under 50% were seen once. The source is a woman in her thirties or forties in good health. V is TRBV11-2 and J is TRBJ2-1; either TRBD1 or TRBD2 may supply D (5 bases each). The sequenced sample consisted of blood. Here the CDR3 reads CASSPLGRPNEQFF. CDR3 nucleotides: TGTGCCAGCAGCCCCCTGGGACGGCCCAATGAGCAGTTCTTC.